This entry lists 28 T cell receptor beta chains sequenced from one sample in a study of T-cell memory formation after mild COVID-19. One entry per CDR3 protein results from TCRdb running MiXCR on the 5' RACE reads. The sample carries about 270,000 distinct CDR3 sequences, 16% recorded once. The sequenced sample consisted of PBMCs or a T cell subset sorted from them (not recorded which). These TCRs come from a man in his late teens or twenties who had mild COVID-19 (a few samples of this study predate the infection). Cell type and time point are not known.

The chain couples TRBV7-2 to TRBJ2-2; the D is unclear. Germline CDR1 SGHTA, CDR2 FQGNSA. The CDR3 runs to 15 residues. V was shortened by 2 bases and J by 0 bases, with 7 bases between the two germline ends. The CDR3: CASSLNRSNTGELFF. The CDR3 nucleotides read TGTGCCAGCAGCTTAAACCGTTCGAACACCGGGGAGCTGTTTTTT. Based on the CDR3 plus reference TRBV7-2 and TRBJ2-2, the full variable domain is GAGVSQSPSNKVTEKGKDVELRCDPISGHTALYWYRQSLGQGLEFLIYFQGNSAPDKSGLPSDRFSAERTGGSVSTLTIQRTQQEDSAVYLCASSLNRSNTGELFFGEGSRLTVL.

V usage is TRBV28 and J usage is TRBJ2-7, with TRBD2 as a possible D gene (5 bases). This CDR3 has 13 amino acids. CDR1 MDHEN and CDR2 SYDVKM come from the germline V gene. V lost 3 bases to trimming and J lost 1 base, with 7 bases between them. CDR3 region: CASSFAGSYEQYV. CDR3 sequence (DNA): TGTGCCAGCAGTTTCGCGGGTTCCTACGAGCAGTACGTC.

The genes are TRBV3-1 and TRBJ2-5; TRBD1 or TRBD2 may be the D gene (5 bases each). This CDR3 is built from 14 residues. The germline gives CDR1 LGHDT, CDR2 YNNKEL (reference sequence). V lost 2 bases and J lost 4, with 11 bases in between. The CDR3 DNA sequence: TGTGCCAGCAGCCAACACCGGGACGTAGAGACCCAGTACTTC. Its translation is CASSQHRDVETQYF.

This clonotype has more than one count but fewer than ten. As DNA, the CDR3 is TGCGCCAGCAGCTCCGGACAGGGCAAGGTGGACACCTTC. It encodes CASSSGQGKVDTF. V usage is TRBV5-1 and J usage is TRBJ1-2, with TRBD1 matching 8 bases. This CDR3 region has 13 residues. V lost 3 bases to trimming and J lost 12 bases; unmatched junction nucleotides: 10. Germline V gives CDR1 SGHRS, CDR2 YFSETQ.

This clonotype occurred a few times. The chain carries TRBV27 and TRBJ1-6; D perhaps matches TRBD1 (5 bases). Germline V gene sequence: CDR1 MNHEY, CDR2 SMNVEV (reference sequence). The CDR3 loop spans 15 amino acids. V was shortened by 2 bases and J by 7 bases, with 12 bases between the two germline ends. The CDR3 DNA sequence: TGTGCCAGCAGTTTAATCGGGACGGGAAATTCACCCCTCCACTTT. As protein: CASSLIGTGNSPLHF.

This clonotype showed up many times. The chain is built from TRBV5-1 and TRBJ2-5; D remains unclear. This CDR3 is 14 amino acids long. V was clipped by 0 bases and J by 0 bases, with 6 bases between them. The germline V gene encodes CDR1 SGHRS and CDR2 YFSETQ. This CDR3 is CASSLVADQETQYF. The CDR3 bases are TGCGCCAGCAGCTTGGTGGCGGACCAAGAGACCCAGTACTTC. The whole variable domain, filled in from reference TRBV5-1 and TRBJ2-5, reads KAGVTQTPRYLIKTRGQQVTLSCSPISGHRSVSWYQQTPGQGLQFLFEYFSETQRNKGNFPGRFSGRQFSNSRSEMNVSTLELGDSALYLCASSLVADQETQYFGPGTRLLVL.

The sample holds many counts of this clonotype. The rearrangement links TRBV5-1 to TRBJ2-5; maybe TRBD2 (6 bases). The CDR3 consists of 15 residues. V was shortened by 2 bases and J by 4 bases, with 15 bases between the two germline ends. Germline V CDR1 and CDR2: SGHRS, YFSETQ. The CDR3 bases are TGCGCCAGCAGCTTTTTGGGTAGCGGCGTAGAGACCCAGTACTTC. It codes for CASSFLGSGVETQYF.

This clonotype was seen more than once but under ten times. The chain couples TRBV7-9 to TRBJ2-1, with TRBD2 as a possible D gene (5 bases). Germline CDR1 SEHNR, CDR2 FQNEAQ (reference sequence). The CDR3 contains 14 residues. V dropped 2 bases and J dropped 8 bases, with 13 bases sitting between them. CDR3 protein: CASSLIRSGDEQFF. CDR3 DNA sequence: TGTGCCAGCAGCTTAATTCGGTCCGGGGATGAGCAGTTCTTC. The complete variable domain, with remaining parts taken from reference TRBV7-9 and TRBJ2-1, reads DTGVSQNPRHKITKRGQNVTFRCDPISEHNRLYWYRQTLGQGPEFLTYFQNEAQLEKSRLLSDRFSAERPKGSFSTLEIQRTEQGDSAMYLCASSLIRSGDEQFFGPGTRLTVL.

A few counts support this clonotype. The rearrangement links TRBV5-1 to TRBJ2-7, with a weak D call TRBD2 (6 bases). Germline CDR1 SGHRS, CDR2 YFSETQ. V was shortened by 4 bases and J by 2 bases, with 13 bases between the two germline ends. The CDR3 covers 14 residues. This chain's CDR3 is CASSEGLLPYEQYF. In DNA form, the CDR3 reads TGCGCCAGCAGCGAGGGACTCCTCCCCTACGAGCAGTACTTC. The full variable domain, its missing parts supplied by reference TRBV5-1 and TRBJ2-7, is KAGVTQTPRYLIKTRGQQVTLSCSPISGHRSVSWYQQTPGQGLQFLFEYFSETQRNKGNFPGRFSGRQFSNSRSEMNVSTLELGDSALYLCASSEGLLPYEQYFGPGTRLTVT.

The chain has TRBV7-2 and TRBJ2-7; no reliable D call. The V and J ends lost 1 base and 3 bases respectively, with 10 bases between them. Germline CDR1 and CDR2: SGHTA and FQGNSA. The length of the CDR3 is 14 residues. The CDR3 DNA reads TGTGCCAGCAGCTTAGTGGGCCGGCTCTACGAGCAGTACTTC. Translation gives CASSLVGRLYEQYF.

There are a few counts of this clonotype. The chain couples TRBV12-3 or TRBV12-4 to TRBJ1-2; possible D gene TRBD1, 5 bases. CDR3 length: 15 amino acids. Trimming stripped 8 bases from V and 6 bases from J, with 22 bases between. CDR3 nucleotide sequence: TGTGCCAGCGGCCAGTGGGACTCCGTCTACCATGGCTACACCTTC. Translation: CASGQWDSVYHGYTF.

The genes are TRBV7-2 and TRBJ2-4; 7 bases align to TRBD2. From germline, CDR1 is SGHTA and CDR2 FQGNSA. The CDR3 covers 14 residues. J was trimmed by 2 bases and V by 6 bases; bases with no gene match: 4. The CDR3 is CASREGGTKNIQYF. CDR3 nucleotide sequence: TGTGCCAGCAGGGAGGGAGGGACCAAAAACATTCAGTACTTC.

This clonotype showed up many times. The V and J genes are TRBV9 and TRBJ1-2, with TRBD1 identical over 10 bases. Looked up from germline, CDR1 is SGDLS and CDR2 is YYNGEE. V shed 0 bases, J shed 7 bases, and the junction held 9 bases outside the gene matches. This CDR3 spans 16 amino acids. The CDR3 nucleotides read TGTGCCAGCAGCGTAGCCGAGACAGGGGGCGTTTTTGGCTACACCTTC. Protein: CASSVAETGGVFGYTF.

The chain employs TRBV6-5 and TRBJ1-2; maybe TRBD1 (6 bases). The CDR3 loop spans 13 amino acids. Germline CDR1 MNHEY, CDR2 SVGAGI. The germline V and J ends were trimmed by 10 bases and 4 bases, with 16 bases remaining between them. CDR3 amino acids: CATGGAQGYGYTF. The CDR3 DNA reads TGTGCCACTGGGGGGGCCCAGGGCTATGGCTACACCTTC.

The sample holds many counts of this clonotype. J is TRBJ1-6 and V is TRBV4-1; D might be TRBD1 (6 bases). CDR1 is MGHRA, CDR2 YSYEKL, per germline. The CDR3 has 15 residues. Trimming removed 5 bases from V and 8 bases from J, with 16 bases in between. The DNA of the CDR3 is TGCGCCAGCAGCGACCTACGGGGGGCTGATTCACCCCTCCACTTT. Its protein product is CASSDLRGADSPLHF.

The V and J genes are TRBV12-3 or TRBV12-4 and TRBJ2-1; TRBD2 is a possible D gene (5 bases). The CDR3 is 14 residues long. V lost 3 bases, J lost 3 bases, and 9 bases lay in between. CDR3 amino acids: CASSFLADYNEQFF. The CDR3 coding sequence is TGTGCCAGCAGTTTCCTAGCCGACTACAATGAGCAGTTCTTC.

The chain combines TRBV7-2 with TRBJ2-7; TRBD1 matches 9 bases. CDR1 is SGHTA and CDR2 is FQGNSA in the germline V gene. The ends lost 5 bases at V and 6 bases at J; junction bases unmatched: 5. This CDR3 region has 13 residues. The DNA of the CDR3 is TGTGCCAGCAGCGTGGGGGACAGGGCCGAGCAGTACTTC. It is translated as CASSVGDRAEQYF.

This chain joins TRBV5-1 and TRBJ2-3; the D is unclear. Trimming removed 8 bases at V and 6 bases at J, with 16 bases between. CDR3 length equals 13 residues. Germline V gene lookup returns CDR1 SGHRS and CDR2 YFSETQ. CDR3 sequence (DNA): TGCGCCAGTAACCGGCGAGGAGTGGATACGCAGTATTTT. Translating it yields CASNRRGVDTQYF.

This clonotype was observed a handful of times. The genes are TRBV5-1 and TRBJ1-3; D ambiguous. Per the germline V gene, CDR1 is SGHRS and CDR2 is YFSETQ. Trimming left V 7 bases short and J 9 bases short, with 17 bases between. This CDR3 comprises 13 residues. CDR3 sequence reads: CASQDSTSSTIYF. The CDR3 DNA reads as TGCGCCAGCCAGGACTCAACCTCGAGCACCATATATTTT.

This clonotype has at least ten counts. The rearrangement joins TRBV7-6 to TRBJ2-2; D might be TRBD2 (5 bases). The germline gives CDR1 SGHVS, CDR2 FNYEAQ. The CDR3 runs 16 residues. V was cut by 4 bases and J by 2 bases, with 14 bases left in between. Here the CDR3 DNA reads TGTGCCAGCAGCTCCTCGCGGACTGCTAACACCGGGGAGCTGTTTTTT. This translates into CASSSSRTANTGELFF.

V is TRBV12-3 or TRBV12-4 and J is TRBJ2-2; the D gene could be TRBD1 or TRBD2 (6 bases each). The V end was cut by 7 bases, the J end by 5 bases, with 11 bases between. The CDR3 has 13 residues. In DNA, the CDR3 is TGTGCCAGCAAGGGGGGCCGGACCGGGGAGCTGTTTTTT. Protein product: CASKGGRTGELFF.

This clonotype was recorded at least ten times. The chain combines TRBV10-3 with TRBJ2-3; D gene ambiguous. CDR3 length: 12 residues. The germline V gene encodes CDR1 ENHRY and CDR2 SYGVKD. V lost 7 bases, J lost 1 base, and 6 bases lay in between. CDR3 nucleotides: TGTGCCATCACAAGCGGCACAGATACGCAGTATTTT. Translating it yields CAITSGTDTQYF.

The chain uses TRBV18 and TRBJ2-2; D is unclear. CDR1 is KGHSH and CDR2 is LQKENI in the germline V gene. V gave up 2 bases and J gave up 5 bases, with 12 bases separating them. This CDR3 spans 15 amino acids. The CDR3: CASSPGNERTGELFF. CDR3 bases: TGTGCCAGCTCACCAGGAAACGAACGTACCGGGGAGCTGTTTTTT.

This clonotype showed up just a few times. The genes are TRBV5-1 and TRBJ2-1, with TRBD1 as a possible D gene (6 bases). V lost 3 bases and J lost 0, with 10 bases in between. CDR3 size: 15 residues. Germline V lookup: CDR1 SGHRS, CDR2 YFSETQ. The CDR3 sequence is CASSSRDNSYNEQFF. The CDR3 DNA is TGCGCCAGCAGCTCCAGGGACAACTCCTACAATGAGCAGTTCTTC.

This clonotype was picked up many times. The V and J genes are TRBV7-2 and TRBJ2-2; no clear D. CDR1 SGHTA and CDR2 FQGNSA come from the germline V gene. The V end was cut by 5 bases, the J end by 4 bases, with 11 bases between. CDR3 length equals 14 residues. Written as DNA, the CDR3 is TGTGCCAGCAGCGCGCGTCCCGCCACCGGGGAGCTGTTTTTT. Amino acid sequence: CASSARPATGELFF.

This clonotype has a handful of counts. The rearrangement links TRBV7-2 to TRBJ1-4; possible D gene TRBD1, 5 bases. The V and J ends lost 4 bases and 4 bases respectively, with 16 bases between them. Germline V CDR1 and CDR2: SGHTA, FQGNSA. CDR3 size: 16 residues. The CDR3 loop reads CASSWGSRVYNEKLFF. CDR3 nucleotides: TGTGCCAGCAGCTGGGGATCCAGGGTATATAATGAAAAACTGTTTTTT. Using reference TRBV7-2 and TRBJ1-4 for the parts outside the CDR3, the full variable domain is GAGVSQSPSNKVTEKGKDVELRCDPISGHTALYWYRQSLGQGLEFLIYFQGNSAPDKSGLPSDRFSAERTGGSVSTLTIQRTQQEDSAVYLCASSWGSRVYNEKLFFGSGTQLSVL.

As DNA, the CDR3 is TGTGCCAGCAGCTTAGTAACGGGGGCTGACGAGCAGTACTTC. This encodes CASSLVTGADEQYF. The rearrangement joins TRBV7-2 to TRBJ2-7; D is perhaps TRBD1 or TRBD2 (6 bases each). V lost 1 base to trimming and J lost 5 bases, with 12 bases between them. Germline-derived CDR1 and CDR2 are SGHTA and FQGNSA. The CDR3 consists of 14 residues.

This clonotype was counted a few times. The CDR3 region has the DNA TGTGCCAGCAGACAGGGGGCCTTGAACACTGAAGCTTTCTTT. Translating it yields CASRQGALNTEAFF. The chain carries TRBV28 and TRBJ1-1; 9 bases are a match to TRBD1. The length of the CDR3 is 14 residues. CDR1 and CDR2 from the germline V gene are MDHEN and SYDVKM. J gave up 0 bases and V 6 bases, and 2 bases lay outside the gene matches.